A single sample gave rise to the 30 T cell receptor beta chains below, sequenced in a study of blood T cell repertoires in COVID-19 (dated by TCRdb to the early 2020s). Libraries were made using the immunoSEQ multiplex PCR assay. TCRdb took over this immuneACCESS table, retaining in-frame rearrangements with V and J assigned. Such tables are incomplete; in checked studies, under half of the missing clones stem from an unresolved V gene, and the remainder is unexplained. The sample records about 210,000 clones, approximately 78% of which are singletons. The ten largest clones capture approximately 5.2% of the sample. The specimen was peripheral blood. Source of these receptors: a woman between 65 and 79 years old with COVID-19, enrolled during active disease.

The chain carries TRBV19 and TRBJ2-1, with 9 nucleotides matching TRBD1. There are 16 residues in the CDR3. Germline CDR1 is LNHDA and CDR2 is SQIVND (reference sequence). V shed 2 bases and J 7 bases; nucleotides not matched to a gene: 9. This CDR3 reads CASSIMDRGGLNEQFF. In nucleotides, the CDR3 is TGTGCCAGTAGTATAATGGACAGGGGAGGGTTAAATGAGCAGTTCTTC.

CDR3 residues: CASAGGAGDNSPLHF. The DNA for the CDR3 is TGTGCCTCAGCAGGGGGAGCAGGGGATAATTCACCCCTCCACTTT. The chain couples TRBV28 to TRBJ1-6; 7 bases fit TRBD1. CDR3 size: 15 residues. Germline V gene sequence: CDR1 MDHEN, CDR2 SYDVKM. The V and J ends lost 11 bases and 5 bases, in that order; junction bases with no gene match: 12. The whole variable domain, filled in from reference TRBV28 and TRBJ1-6, reads DVKVTQSSRYLVKRTGEKVFLECVQDMDHENMFWYRQDPGLGLRLIYFSYDVKMKEKGDIPEGYSVSREKKERFSLILESASTNQTSMYLCASAGGAGDNSPLHFGNGTRLTVT.

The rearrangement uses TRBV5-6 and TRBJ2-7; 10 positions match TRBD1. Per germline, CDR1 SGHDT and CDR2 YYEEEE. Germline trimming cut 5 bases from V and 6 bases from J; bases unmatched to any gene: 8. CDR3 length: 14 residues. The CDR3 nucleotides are TGTGCCAGCAGGGGGCGGGGACAGGGGTTCGAGCAGTACTTC. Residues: CASRGRGQGFEQYF.

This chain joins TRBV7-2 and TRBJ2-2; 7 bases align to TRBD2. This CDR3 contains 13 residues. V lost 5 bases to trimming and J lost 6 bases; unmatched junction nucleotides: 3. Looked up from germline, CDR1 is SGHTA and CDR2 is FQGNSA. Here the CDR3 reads CASSRGVPGELFF. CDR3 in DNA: TGTGCCAGCAGCCGGGGGGTTCCCGGGGAGCTGTTTTTT.

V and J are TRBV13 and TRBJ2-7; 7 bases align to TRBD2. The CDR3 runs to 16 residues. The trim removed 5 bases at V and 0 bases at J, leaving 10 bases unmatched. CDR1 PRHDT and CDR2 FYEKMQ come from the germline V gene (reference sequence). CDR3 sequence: CASSPQTGGSSYEQYF. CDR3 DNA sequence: TGTGCCAGCAGCCCGCAGACGGGGGGTAGCTCCTACGAGCAGTACTTC.

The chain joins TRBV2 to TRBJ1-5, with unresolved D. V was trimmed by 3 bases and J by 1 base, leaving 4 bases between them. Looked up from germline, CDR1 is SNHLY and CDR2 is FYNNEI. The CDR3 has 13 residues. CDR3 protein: CASSDRSNQPQHF. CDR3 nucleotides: TGTGCCAGCAGTGACAGGAGCAATCAGCCCCAGCATTTT. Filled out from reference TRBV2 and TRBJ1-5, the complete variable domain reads EPEVTQTPSHQVTQMGQEVILRCVPISNHLYFYWYRQILGQKVEFLVSFYNNEISEKSEIFDDQFSVERPDGSNFTLKIRSTKLEDSAMYFCASSDRSNQPQHFGDGTRLSIL.

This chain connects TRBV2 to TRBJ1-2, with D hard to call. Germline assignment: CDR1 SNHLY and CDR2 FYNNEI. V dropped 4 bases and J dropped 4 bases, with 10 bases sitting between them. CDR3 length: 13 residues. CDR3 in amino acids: CASSGPSGYGYTF. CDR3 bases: TGTGCCAGCAGTGGACCGAGCGGCTATGGCTACACCTTC.

This chain's CDR3 is CASTEQGTYRSGYTF. CDR3 in DNA: TGTGCCAGTACCGAACAGGGGACCTATCGTAGTGGCTACACCTTC. V gene TRBV19 combines with J gene TRBJ1-2, with TRBD1 matching over 7 bases. The CDR3 is made up of 15 amino acids. The J segment lost 7 bases and the V segment lost 7 bases, leaving 15 bases of the junction unmatched. Germline CDR1 and CDR2: LNHDA and SQIVND (reference sequence).

The CDR3: CASSDPQYF. The DNA of the CDR3 is TGTGCCAGCAGTGATCCACAGTACTTC. V gene TRBV2 combines with J gene TRBJ2-5, with D unclear. The CDR3 has 9 amino acids. V was trimmed by 3 bases and J by 11 bases, leaving 4 bases between them. CDR1 is SNHLY, CDR2 FYNNEI, per germline.

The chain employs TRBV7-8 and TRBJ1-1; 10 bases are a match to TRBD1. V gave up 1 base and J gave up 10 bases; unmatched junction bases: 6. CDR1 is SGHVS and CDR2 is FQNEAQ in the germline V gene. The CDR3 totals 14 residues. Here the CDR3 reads CASSLVGQGTLAFF. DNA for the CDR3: TGTGCCAGCAGCTTAGTGGGACAGGGGACGTTAGCTTTCTTT.

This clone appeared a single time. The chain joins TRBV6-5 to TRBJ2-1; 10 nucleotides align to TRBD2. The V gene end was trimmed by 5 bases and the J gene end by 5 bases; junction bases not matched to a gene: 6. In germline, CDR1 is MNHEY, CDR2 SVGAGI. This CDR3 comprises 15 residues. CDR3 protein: CASSTTSGRHNEQFF. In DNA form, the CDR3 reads TGTGCCAGCAGTACGACTAGCGGGCGCCACAATGAGCAGTTCTTC.

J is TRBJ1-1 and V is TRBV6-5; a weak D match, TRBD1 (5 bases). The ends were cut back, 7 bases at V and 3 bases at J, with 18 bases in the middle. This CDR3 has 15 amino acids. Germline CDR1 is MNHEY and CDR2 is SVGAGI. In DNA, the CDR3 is TGTGCCAGCACTTTTCGTGGGGGAGGGGACACTGAAGCTTTCTTT. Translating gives CASTFRGGGDTEAFF.

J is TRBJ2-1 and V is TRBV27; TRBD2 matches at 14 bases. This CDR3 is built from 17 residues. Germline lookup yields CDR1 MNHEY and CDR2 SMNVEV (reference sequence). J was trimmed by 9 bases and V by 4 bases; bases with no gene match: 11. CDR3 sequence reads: CASSWNGLAGGGSEQFF. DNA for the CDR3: TGTGCCAGCAGTTGGAACGGACTAGCGGGAGGAGGGAGTGAGCAGTTCTTC.

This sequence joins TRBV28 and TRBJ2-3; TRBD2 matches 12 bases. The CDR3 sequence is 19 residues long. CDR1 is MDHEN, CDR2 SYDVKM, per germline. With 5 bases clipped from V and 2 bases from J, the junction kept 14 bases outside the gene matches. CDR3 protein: CASSPRTSGKVRPTDTQYF. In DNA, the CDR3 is TGTGCCAGCAGTCCCCGGACTAGCGGGAAAGTAAGGCCCACAGATACGCAGTATTTT. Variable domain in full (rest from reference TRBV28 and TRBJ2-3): DVKVTQSSRYLVKRTGEKVFLECVQDMDHENMFWYRQDPGLGLRLIYFSYDVKMKEKGDIPEGYSVSREKKERFSLILESASTNQTSMYLCASSPRTSGKVRPTDTQYFGPGTRLTVL.

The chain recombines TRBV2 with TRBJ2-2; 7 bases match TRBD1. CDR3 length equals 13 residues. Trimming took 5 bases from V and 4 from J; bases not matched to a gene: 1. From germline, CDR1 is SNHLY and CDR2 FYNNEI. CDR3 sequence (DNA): TGTGCCAGCAGTAACAGGGGCACCGGGGAGCTGTTTTTT. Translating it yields CASSNRGTGELFF.

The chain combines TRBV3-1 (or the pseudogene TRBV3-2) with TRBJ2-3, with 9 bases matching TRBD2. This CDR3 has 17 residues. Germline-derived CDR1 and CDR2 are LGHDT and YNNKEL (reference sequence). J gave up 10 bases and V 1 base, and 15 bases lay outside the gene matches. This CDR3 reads CASSQVAGLAKAFPQYF. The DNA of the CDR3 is TGTGCCAGCAGCCAAGTTGCGGGACTAGCCAAGGCCTTCCCGCAGTATTTT.

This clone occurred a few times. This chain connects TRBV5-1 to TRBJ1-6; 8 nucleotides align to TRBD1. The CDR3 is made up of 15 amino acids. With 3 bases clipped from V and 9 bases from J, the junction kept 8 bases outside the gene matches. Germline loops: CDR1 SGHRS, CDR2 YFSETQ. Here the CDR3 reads CASSSGQGVGSPLHF. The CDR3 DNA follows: TGCGCCAGCAGCTCCGGACAGGGTGTGGGTTCACCCCTCCACTTT. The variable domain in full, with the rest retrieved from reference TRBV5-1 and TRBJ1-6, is KAGVTQTPRYLIKTRGQQVTLSCSPISGHRSVSWYQQTPGQGLQFLFEYFSETQRNKGNFPGRFSGRQFSNSRSEMNVSTLELGDSALYLCASSSGQGVGSPLHFGNGTRLTVT.

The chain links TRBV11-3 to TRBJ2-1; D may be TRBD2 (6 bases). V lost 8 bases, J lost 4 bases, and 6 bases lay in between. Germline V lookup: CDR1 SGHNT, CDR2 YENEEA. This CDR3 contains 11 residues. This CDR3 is CASGTYNEQFF. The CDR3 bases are TGTGCCAGCGGGACTTACAATGAGCAGTTCTTC. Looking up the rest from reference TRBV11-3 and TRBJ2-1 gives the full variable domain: EAGVVQSPRYKIIEKKQPVAFWCNPISGHNTLYWYLQNLGQGPELLIRYENEEAVDDSQLPKDRFSAERLKGVDSTLKIQPAELGDSAVYLCASGTYNEQFFGPGTRLTVL.

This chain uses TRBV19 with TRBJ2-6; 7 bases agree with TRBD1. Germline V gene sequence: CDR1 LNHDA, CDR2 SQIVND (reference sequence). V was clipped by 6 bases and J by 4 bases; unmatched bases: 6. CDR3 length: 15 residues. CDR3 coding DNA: TGTGCCAGTAGGAGACAGGGTTTCGGGGCCAACGTCCTGACTTTC. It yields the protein CASRRQGFGANVLTF. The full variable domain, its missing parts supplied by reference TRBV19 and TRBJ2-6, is DGGITQSPKYLFRKEGQNVTLSCEQNLNHDAMYWYRQDPGQGLRLIYYSQIVNDFQKGDIAEGYSVSREKKESFPLTVTSAQKNPTAFYLCASRRQGFGANVLTFGAGSRLTVL.

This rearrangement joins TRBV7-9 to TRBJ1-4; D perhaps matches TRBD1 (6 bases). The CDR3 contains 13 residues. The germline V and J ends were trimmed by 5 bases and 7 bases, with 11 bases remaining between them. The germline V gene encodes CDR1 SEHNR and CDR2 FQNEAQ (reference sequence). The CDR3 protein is CASSRGAAEKLFF. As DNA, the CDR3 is TGTGCCAGCAGCAGGGGGGCAGCTGAAAAACTGTTTTTT.

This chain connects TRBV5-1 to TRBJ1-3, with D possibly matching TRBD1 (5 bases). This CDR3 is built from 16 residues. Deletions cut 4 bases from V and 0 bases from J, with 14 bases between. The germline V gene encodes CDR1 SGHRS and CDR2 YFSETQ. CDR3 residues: CASSTSGGFSGNTIYF. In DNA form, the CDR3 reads TGCGCCAGCAGCACCTCGGGGGGGTTCTCTGGAAACACCATATATTTT.

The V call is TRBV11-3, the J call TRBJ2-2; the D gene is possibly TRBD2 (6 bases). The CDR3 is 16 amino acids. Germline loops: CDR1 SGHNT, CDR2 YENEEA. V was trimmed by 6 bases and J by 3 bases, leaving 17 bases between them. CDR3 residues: CASSQFGGVHTGELFF. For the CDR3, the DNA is TGTGCCAGCAGTCAATTCGGGGGAGTGCACACCGGGGAGCTGTTTTTT.

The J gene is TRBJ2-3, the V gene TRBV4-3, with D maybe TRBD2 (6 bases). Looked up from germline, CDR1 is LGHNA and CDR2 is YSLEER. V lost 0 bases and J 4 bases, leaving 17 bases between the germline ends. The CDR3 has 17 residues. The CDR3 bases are TGCGCCAGCAGCCAAGAAAGTGGCAACTGGAGGGCAGATACGCAGTATTTT. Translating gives CASSQESGNWRADTQYF.

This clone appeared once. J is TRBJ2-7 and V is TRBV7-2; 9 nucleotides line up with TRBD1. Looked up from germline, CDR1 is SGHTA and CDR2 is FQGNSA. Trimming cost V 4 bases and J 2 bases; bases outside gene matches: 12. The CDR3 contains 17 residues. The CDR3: CASSSFSGTGSTYEQYF. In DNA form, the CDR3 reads TGTGCCAGCAGCTCCTTCTCCGGGACAGGGAGCACCTACGAGCAGTACTTC. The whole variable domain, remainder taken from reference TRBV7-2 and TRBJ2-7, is GAGVSQSPSNKVTEKGKDVELRCDPISGHTALYWYRQSLGQGLEFLIYFQGNSAPDKSGLPSDRFSAERTGGSVSTLTIQRTQQEDSAVYLCASSSFSGTGSTYEQYFGPGTRLTVT.

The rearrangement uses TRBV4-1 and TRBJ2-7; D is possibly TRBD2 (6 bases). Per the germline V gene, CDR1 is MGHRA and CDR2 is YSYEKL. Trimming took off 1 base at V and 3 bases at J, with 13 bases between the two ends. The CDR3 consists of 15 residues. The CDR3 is CASSQVDSRGYEQYF. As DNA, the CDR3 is TGCGCCAGCAGCCAAGTGGACTCGCGGGGCTACGAGCAGTACTTC.

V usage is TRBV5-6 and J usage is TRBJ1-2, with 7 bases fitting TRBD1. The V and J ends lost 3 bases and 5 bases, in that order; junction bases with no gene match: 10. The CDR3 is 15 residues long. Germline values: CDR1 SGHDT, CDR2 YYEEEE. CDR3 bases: TGTGCCAGCAGCTCGAGATGGACAGGTCATTATGGCTACACCTTC. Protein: CASSSRWTGHYGYTF. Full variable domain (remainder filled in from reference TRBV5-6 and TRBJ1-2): DAGVTQSPTHLIKTRGQQVTLRCSPKSGHDTVSWYQQALGQGPQFIFQYYEEEERQRGNFPDRFSGHQFPNYSSELNVNALLLGDSALYLCASSSRWTGHYGYTFGSGTRLTVV.

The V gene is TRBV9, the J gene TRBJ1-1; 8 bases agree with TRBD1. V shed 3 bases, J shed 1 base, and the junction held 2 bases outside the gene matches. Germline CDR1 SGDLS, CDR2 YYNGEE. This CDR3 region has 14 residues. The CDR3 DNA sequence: TGTGCCAGCAGCGCGCAGGGGGCGAACACTGAAGCTTTCTTT. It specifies CASSAQGANTEAFF.

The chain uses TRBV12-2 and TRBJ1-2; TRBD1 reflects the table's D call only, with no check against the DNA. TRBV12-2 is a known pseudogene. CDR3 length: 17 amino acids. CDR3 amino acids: CASRLASLAGLVYGYTF. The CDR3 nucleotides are TGTGCAAGTCGCTTAGCCTCTTTGGCAGGCCTCGTCTATGGCTACACCTTC.

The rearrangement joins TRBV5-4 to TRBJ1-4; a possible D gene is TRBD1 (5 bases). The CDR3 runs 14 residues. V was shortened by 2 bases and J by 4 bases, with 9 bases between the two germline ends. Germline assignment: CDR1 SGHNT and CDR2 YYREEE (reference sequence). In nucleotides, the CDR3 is TGTGCCAGCAGCTTAGGGGTCGGTAATGAAAAACTGTTTTTT. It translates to CASSLGVGNEKLFF. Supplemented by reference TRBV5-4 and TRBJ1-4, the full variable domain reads ETGVTQSPTHLIKTRGQQVTLRCSSQSGHNTVSWYQQALGQGPQFIFQYYREEENGRGNFPPRFSGLQFPNYSSELNVNALELDDSALYLCASSLGVGNEKLFFGSGTQLSVL.

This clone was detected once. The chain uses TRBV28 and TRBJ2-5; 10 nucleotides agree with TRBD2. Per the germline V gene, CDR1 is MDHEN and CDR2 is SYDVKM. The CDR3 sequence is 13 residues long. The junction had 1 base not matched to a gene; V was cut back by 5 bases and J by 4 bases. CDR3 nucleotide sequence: TGTGCCAGCAGTAGCGGGGGGGGAGAGACCCAGTACTTC. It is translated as CASSSGGGETQYF.